This paragraph reports one TCR beta chain. The source of the sample is a study of blood T cell repertoires in COVID-19. Study-wide background: Acute and convalescent COVID-19 samples came from the United States, Italy and Spain.

The Seattle patients, enrolled during active infection, were followed longitudinally. The CDR3 has 13 amino acids. V was pared by 5 bases and J by 8 bases, with 15 bases between. The germline V gene encodes CDR1 MDHEN and CDR2 SYDVKM. TCRdb's copy holds only in-frame clones and misses some; the assay was immunoSEQ multiplex PCR. The sample includes fewer than 200,000 clones, roughly 76% of them seen just once. V gene TRBV28 combines with J gene TRBJ1-2; D perhaps matches TRBD1 (6 bases). The clonotype comes from a woman of 80 years or more with COVID-19, enrolled during active disease. The sample comprised peripheral blood. The CDR3, as DNA: TGTGCCAGCAGTCTTAGGACAGCGGGAGGCTACACCTTC. Amino acid sequence: CASSLRTAGGYTF.